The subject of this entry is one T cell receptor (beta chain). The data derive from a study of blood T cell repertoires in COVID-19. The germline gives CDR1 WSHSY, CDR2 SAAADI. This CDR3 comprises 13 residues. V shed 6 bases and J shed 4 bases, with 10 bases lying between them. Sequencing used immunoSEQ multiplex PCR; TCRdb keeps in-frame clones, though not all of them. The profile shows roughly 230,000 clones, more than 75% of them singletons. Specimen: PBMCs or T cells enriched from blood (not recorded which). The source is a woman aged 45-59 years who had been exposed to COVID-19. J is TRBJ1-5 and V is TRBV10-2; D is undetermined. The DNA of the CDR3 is TGCGCCAGCAGCCCCGACATGAATCAGCCCCAGCATTTT. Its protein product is CASSPDMNQPQHF.